The T cell receptor beta chain described here comes from a study of graft-versus-host responses after intestinal transplantation. This table comes from immunoSEQ multiplex PCR, and its TCRdb copy is limited to in-frame clones, with some not included. The sample lists about 40,000 clones, 85% to 95% seen once, with approximately 4% in the top ten. CDR1 is SEHNR, CDR2 FQNEAQ, per germline (reference sequence). CDR3 length: 15 amino acids. Between the trimmed V and J ends, which lost 5 bases and 5 bases, there was a span of 17 bases. The chain links TRBV7-9 to TRBJ2-3; unclear D gene. The TCR originated in a human patient who received an intestinal transplant, so some T cells may come from the graft donor. Sequenced material: PBMCs, taken nearly 750 days after intestinal transplantation. The CDR3 reads CASSPRLAVGDTQYF. The CDR3 DNA sequence: TGTGCCAGCAGCCCCAGACTGGCCGTGGGAGATACGCAGTATTTT.